The present T cell receptor (beta chain) was sequenced within a study of CD8 T cells in ankylosing spondylitis. Of note for this clonotype: Its cognate antigen is unknown.

This CDR3 spans 14 amino acids. V was pared by 2 bases and J by 6 bases, with 7 bases of the junction left unmatched. Germline-derived CDR1 and CDR2 are SGHAT and FQNNGV. MiXCR, run by TCRdb on the 5' RACE reads, gives a single entry per CDR3 protein. The sample records just under 550,000 distinct CDR3 sequences, approximately 11% being singletons. Findings and caveats of the study: Significant enrichment of disease-linked clones was reported in matched ankylosing spondylitis synovial fluid. Apparently characteristic of ankylosing spondylitis blood was a TCR beta motif (about 8 highly homologous variants). Some of the motif variants had earlier been found in reactive arthritis patients' fluid and blood.

This receptor was taken from a male donor with ankylosing spondylitis. The rearrangement links TRBV11-2 to TRBJ2-7; 7 bases line up with TRBD1. Sequencing was carried out using blood, either unsorted or a sorted T cell fraction (not recorded which). The DNA for the CDR3 is TGTGCCAGCAGCTTAAGGACAGGTAGTTCCGAGCAGTACTTC. This encodes CASSLRTGSSEQYF.